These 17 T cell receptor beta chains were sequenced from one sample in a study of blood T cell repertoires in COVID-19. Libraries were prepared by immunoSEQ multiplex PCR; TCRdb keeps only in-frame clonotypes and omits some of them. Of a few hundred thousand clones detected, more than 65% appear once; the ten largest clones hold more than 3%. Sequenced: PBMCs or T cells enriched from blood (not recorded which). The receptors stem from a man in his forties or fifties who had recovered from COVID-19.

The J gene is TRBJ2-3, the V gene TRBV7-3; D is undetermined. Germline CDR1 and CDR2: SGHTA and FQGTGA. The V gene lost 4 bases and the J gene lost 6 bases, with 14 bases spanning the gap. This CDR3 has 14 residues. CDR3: CASSSNPVSDTQYF. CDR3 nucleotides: TGTGCCAGCAGCTCCAACCCAGTTTCCGATACGCAGTATTTT.

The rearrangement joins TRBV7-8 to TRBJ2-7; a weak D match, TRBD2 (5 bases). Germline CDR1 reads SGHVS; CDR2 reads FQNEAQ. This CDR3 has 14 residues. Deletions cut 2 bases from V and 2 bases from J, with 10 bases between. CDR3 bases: TGTGCCAGCAGCTTATCGCTAGCCGCCTACGAGCAGTACTTC. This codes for CASSLSLAAYEQYF.

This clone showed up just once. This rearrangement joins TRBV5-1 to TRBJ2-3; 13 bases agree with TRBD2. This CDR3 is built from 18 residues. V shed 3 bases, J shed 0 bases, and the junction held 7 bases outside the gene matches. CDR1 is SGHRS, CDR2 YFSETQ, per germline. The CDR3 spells CASSSGLAGLPSTDTQYF. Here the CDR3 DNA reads TGCGCCAGCAGCTCGGGACTAGCGGGGCTCCCGAGCACAGATACGCAGTATTTT.

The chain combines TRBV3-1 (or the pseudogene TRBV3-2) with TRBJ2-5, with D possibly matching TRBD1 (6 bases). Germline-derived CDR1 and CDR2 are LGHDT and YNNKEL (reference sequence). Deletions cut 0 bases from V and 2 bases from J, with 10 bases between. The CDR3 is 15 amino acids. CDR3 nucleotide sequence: TGTGCCAGCAGCCAAGAGAACAGGGCGCAAGAGACCCAGTACTTC. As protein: CASSQENRAQETQYF.

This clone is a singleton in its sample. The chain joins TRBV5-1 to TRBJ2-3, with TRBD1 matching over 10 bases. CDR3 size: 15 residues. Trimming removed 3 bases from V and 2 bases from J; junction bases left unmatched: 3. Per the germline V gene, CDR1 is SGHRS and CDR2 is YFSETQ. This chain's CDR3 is CASSSDRGYTDTQYF. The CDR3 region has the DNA TGCGCCAGCAGCTCGGACAGGGGGTACACAGATACGCAGTATTTT.

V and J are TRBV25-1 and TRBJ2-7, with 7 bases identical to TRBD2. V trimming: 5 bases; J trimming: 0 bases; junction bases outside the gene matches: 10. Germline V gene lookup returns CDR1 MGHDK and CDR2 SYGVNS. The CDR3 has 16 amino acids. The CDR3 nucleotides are TGTGCCAGCAGTCCCGAGACTAGCCGGGGCTCCTACGAGCAGTACTTC. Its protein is CASSPETSRGSYEQYF.

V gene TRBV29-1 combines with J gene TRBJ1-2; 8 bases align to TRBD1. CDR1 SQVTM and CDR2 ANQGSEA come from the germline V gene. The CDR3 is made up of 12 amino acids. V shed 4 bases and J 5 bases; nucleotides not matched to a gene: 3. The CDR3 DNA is TGCAGCGTTGTAGGACAGGGATATGGCTACACCTTC. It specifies CSVVGQGYGYTF.

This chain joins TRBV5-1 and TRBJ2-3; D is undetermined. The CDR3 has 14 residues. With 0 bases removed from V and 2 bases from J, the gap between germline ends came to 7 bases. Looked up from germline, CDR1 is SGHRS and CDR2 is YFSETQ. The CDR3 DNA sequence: TGCGCCAGCAGCTTGGAAATAAACACAGATACGCAGTATTTT. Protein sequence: CASSLEINTDTQYF.

The CDR3 region has the DNA TGTGCCAGTAGAGAGGGTATGAACACTGAAGCTTTCTTT. Protein: CASREGMNTEAFF. This chain links TRBV19 with TRBJ1-1, with D unclear. This CDR3 comprises 13 residues. The V gene lost 6 bases and the J gene lost 0 bases, with 8 bases spanning the gap. Germline V CDR1 and CDR2: LNHDA, SQIVND (reference sequence).

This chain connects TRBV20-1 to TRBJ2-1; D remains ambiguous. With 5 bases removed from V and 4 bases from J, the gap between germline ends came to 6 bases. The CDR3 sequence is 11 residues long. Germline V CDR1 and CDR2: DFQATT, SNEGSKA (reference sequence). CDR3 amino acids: CSAEQYNEQFF. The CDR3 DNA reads TGCAGTGCTGAACAGTACAATGAGCAGTTCTTC.

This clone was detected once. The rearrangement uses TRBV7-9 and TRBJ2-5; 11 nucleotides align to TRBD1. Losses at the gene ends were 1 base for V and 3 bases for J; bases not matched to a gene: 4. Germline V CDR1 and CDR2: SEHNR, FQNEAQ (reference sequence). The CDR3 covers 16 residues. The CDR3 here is CASSLGGTGGEETQYF. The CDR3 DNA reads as TGTGCCAGCAGCTTAGGAGGGACAGGGGGTGAAGAGACCCAGTACTTC.

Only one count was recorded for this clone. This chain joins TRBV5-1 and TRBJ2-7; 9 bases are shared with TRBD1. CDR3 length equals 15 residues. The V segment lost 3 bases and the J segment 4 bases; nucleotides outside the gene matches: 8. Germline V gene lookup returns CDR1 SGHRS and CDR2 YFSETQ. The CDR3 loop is CASSSQDRGGYEQYF. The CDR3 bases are TGCGCCAGCAGCTCCCAGGACAGGGGCGGGTACGAGCAGTACTTC.

Here the CDR3 reads CASSSRDYEQYF. CDR3 coding DNA: TGTGCCAGCAGCAGCCGGGACTACGAGCAGTACTTC. The J gene is TRBJ2-7, the V gene TRBV11-2, with a weak D call TRBD2 (5 bases). This CDR3 comprises 12 residues. The V and J ends lost 5 bases and 3 bases respectively, with 8 bases between them. Per germline, CDR1 SGHAT and CDR2 FQNNGV.

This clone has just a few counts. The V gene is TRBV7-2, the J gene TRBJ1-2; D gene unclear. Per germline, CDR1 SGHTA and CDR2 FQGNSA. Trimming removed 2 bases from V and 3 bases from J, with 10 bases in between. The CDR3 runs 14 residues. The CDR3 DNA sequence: TGTGCCAGCAGCTTATTACCGGTAGACTATGGCTACACCTTC. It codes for CASSLLPVDYGYTF.

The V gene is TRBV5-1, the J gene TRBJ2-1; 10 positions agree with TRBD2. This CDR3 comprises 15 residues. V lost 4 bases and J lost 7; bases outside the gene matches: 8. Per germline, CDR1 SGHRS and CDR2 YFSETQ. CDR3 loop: CASSISGRADNEQFF. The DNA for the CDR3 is TGCGCCAGCAGCATAAGCGGGAGGGCCGATAATGAGCAGTTCTTC. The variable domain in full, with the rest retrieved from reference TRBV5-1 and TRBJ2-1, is KAGVTQTPRYLIKTRGQQVTLSCSPISGHRSVSWYQQTPGQGLQFLFEYFSETQRNKGNFPGRFSGRQFSNSRSEMNVSTLELGDSALYLCASSISGRADNEQFFGPGTRLTVL.

The DNA for the CDR3 is TGCGCCAGCAGCCAAGATTATCCAGCGGGTACCTACGAGCAGTACTTC. Amino acids: CASSQDYPAGTYEQYF. The J gene is TRBJ2-7, the V gene TRBV4-3, with D possibly being TRBD2 (6 bases). Germline-derived CDR1 and CDR2 are LGHNA and YSLEER. This CDR3 has 16 amino acids. Trimming took off 0 bases at V and 2 bases at J, with 14 bases between the two ends.

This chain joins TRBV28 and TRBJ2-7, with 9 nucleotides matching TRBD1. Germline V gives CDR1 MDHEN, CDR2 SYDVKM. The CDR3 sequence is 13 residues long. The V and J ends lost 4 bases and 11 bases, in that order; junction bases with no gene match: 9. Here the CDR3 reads CASSWEQGAGKYF. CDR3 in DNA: TGTGCCAGCAGTTGGGAACAGGGGGCGGGAAAGTACTTC.